Below, one T cell receptor beta chain is given with its context. The antigen remains unidentified. The CDR3 has 12 residues. Between the trimmed V and J ends, which lost 7 bases and 6 bases, there was a span of 12 bases. Germline V CDR1 and CDR2: LNHDA, SQIVND (reference sequence). The source of the sample is a study of vaccination and CD4 T cells after COVID-19. The Oncomine TCR Beta short-read assay was what sequenced the DNA obtained from cultured CD4+ T cells. TCRdb reprocessed the PCR reads via MiXCR and lists one record per CDR3 protein. The sample includes about 13,000 distinct CDR3 sequences, roughly 59% of them seen just once. Treatment noted: approximately 10-day PBMC culture with coronavirus spike peptide pools or control peptides (ViraFEST assay).

The receptor was derived from a human donor who had recovered from COVID-19. The J gene is TRBJ1-2, the V gene TRBV19; D gene unclear. Source material: CD4+ T cells from blood, cultured in vitro. CDR3 in DNA: TGTGCCAGTATGAAGTTTCGCGATGGCTACACCTTC. Amino acids: CASMKFRDGYTF.